These 24 T cell receptor beta chains originate from one sample sequenced in a study of regulatory T cells in long-lasting Graves disease. The time point: persistent/refractory GD, antithyroid drugs over 5 years with positive TRAb. After RNA was extracted from PBMCs, the TCR library was made from it. CDR3-region Arm-PCR and iRepertoire HTBI primers produced the TCR beta libraries. MiXCR was run by TCRdb on the multiplex PCR reads, yielding one entry per CDR3 protein. This sample has 430,000 or so distinct CDR3 sequences, with around 20% found just once. The sample consisted of peripheral blood mononuclear cells (PBMCs), taken when the disease was refractory, from a patient treated with antithyroid drugs. These receptors were collected from a female donor with Graves disease.

This clonotype was observed at least ten times. The chain employs TRBV20-1 and TRBJ2-7, with D possibly matching TRBD2 (6 bases). V lost 4 bases to trimming and J lost 7 bases, with 17 bases between them. Germline values: CDR1 DFQATT, CDR2 SNEGSKA (reference sequence). This CDR3 is 13 amino acids long. CDR3 residues: CSAKLRETGEQYF. In nucleotides, the CDR3 is TGCAGTGCTAAACTACGGGAGACGGGGGAGCAGTACTTC.

This clonotype was detected a few times. The chain couples TRBV7-9 to TRBJ2-5; a possible D gene is TRBD1 (6 bases). Germline lookup yields CDR1 SEHNR and CDR2 FQNEAQ (reference sequence). V was clipped by 5 bases and J by 5 bases, with 15 bases between them. CDR3 length equals 14 residues. CDR3 sequence (DNA): TGTGCCAGCAGCGCCGACAGGTTACGGGAGACCCAGTACTTC. Protein sequence: CASSADRLRETQYF. Drawing the rest from reference TRBV7-9 and TRBJ2-5, the complete variable domain is DTGVSQNPRHKITKRGQNVTFRCDPISEHNRLYWYRQTLGQGPEFLTYFQNEAQLEKSRLLSDRFSAERPKGSFSTLEIQRTEQGDSAMYLCASSADRLRETQYFGPGTRLLVL.

This clonotype was recorded at least ten times. The chain couples TRBV12-3 or TRBV12-4 to TRBJ1-1; D might be TRBD1 (6 bases). Trimming removed 1 base from V and 8 bases from J, with 11 bases in between. The CDR3 runs to 13 residues. CDR3 coding DNA: TGTGCCAGCAGTTTAGGGAGACAGGTCGAAGCTTTCTTT. Translating it yields CASSLGRQVEAFF.

Remarks on this clonotype: A much more abundant neighbour one base away suggests this may be a read error. It is likely a read error, because the conserved phenylalanine at the end of the CDR3 is missing. The V call is TRBV5-1, the J call TRBJ2-7; unclear D gene. V lost 2 bases and J lost 0, with 6 bases in between. Germline CDR1 is SGHRS and CDR2 is YFSETQ. The CDR3 covers 13 residues. The CDR3 loop is CASSFESSYEQYS. DNA for the CDR3: TGCGCCAGCAGCTTTGAAAGCTCCTACGAGCAGTACTCC.

The table lists this clonotype with many counts. The rearrangement uses TRBV28 and TRBJ1-2; D uncertain. Trimming took off 7 bases at V and 2 bases at J, with 11 bases between the two ends. The CDR3 sequence is 13 residues long. From germline, CDR1 is MDHEN and CDR2 SYDVKM. The CDR3 DNA is TGTGCCAGCAACCGTGGCAGAAACTATGGCTACACCTTC. Translating it yields CASNRGRNYGYTF.

This clonotype was seen more than once but under ten times. V usage is TRBV19 and J usage is TRBJ1-1; a weak D match, TRBD1 (6 bases). V lost 4 bases and J lost 8, with 11 bases in between. The CDR3 covers 12 residues. From germline, CDR1 is LNHDA and CDR2 SQIVND (reference sequence). The CDR3 loop is CASSTGQLEAFF. The DNA of the CDR3 is TGTGCCAGTAGTACTGGACAGCTAGAAGCTTTCTTT.

This clonotype was observed at least ten times. The rearrangement uses TRBV6-1 and TRBJ2-5; D is tentatively TRBD1 or TRBD2 (5 bases each). Per germline, CDR1 MNHNS and CDR2 SASEGT. The CDR3 totals 15 residues. Trimming left V 6 bases short and J 5 bases short, with 19 bases between. The CDR3 here is CASRGVGATWETQYF. Here the CDR3 DNA reads TGTGCCAGCAGAGGGGTCGGGGCAACGTGGGAGACCCAGTACTTC.

CDR3 bases: TGTGCCAGCAATCGAGGGGGAACCGGGGAGCTGTTTTTT. Protein: CASNRGGTGELFF. V usage is TRBV6-1 and J usage is TRBJ2-2; possible D gene TRBD1, 6 bases. This CDR3 has 13 amino acids. Trimming cost V 7 bases and J 5 bases, with 11 bases left between them. CDR1 is MNHNS and CDR2 is SASEGT in the germline V gene.

This clonotype has more than one count but fewer than ten. CDR3 protein: CASTLGQGLSGANVLTF. In DNA, the CDR3 is TGTGCCAGCACCCTGGGACAGGGGTTATCTGGGGCCAACGTCCTGACTTTC. The chain recombines TRBV7-8 with TRBJ2-6, with 10 nucleotides matching TRBD1. V lost 7 bases and J lost 1; bases outside the gene matches: 7. There are 17 residues in the CDR3. CDR1 and CDR2 from the germline V gene are SGHVS and FQNEAQ.

The chain combines TRBV7-9 with TRBJ1-5, with TRBD1 identical over 7 bases. Germline CDR1 reads SEHNR; CDR2 reads FQNEAQ (reference sequence). The trim removed 5 bases at V and 0 bases at J, leaving 4 bases unmatched. The CDR3 sequence is 15 residues long. The CDR3 DNA is TGTGCCAGCAGCCGGGACAGTGATAGCAATCAGCCCCAGCATTTT. This sequence encodes CASSRDSDSNQPQHF. The full variable domain, its missing parts supplied by reference TRBV7-9 and TRBJ1-5, is DTGVSQNPRHKITKRGQNVTFRCDPISEHNRLYWYRQTLGQGPEFLTYFQNEAQLEKSRLLSDRFSAERPKGSFSTLEIQRTEQGDSAMYLCASSRDSDSNQPQHFGDGTRLSIL.

This clonotype was observed many times. The V call is TRBV3-1, the J call TRBJ2-5; 9 bases agree with TRBD2. The CDR3 spans 18 residues. The V gene end was trimmed by 0 bases and the J gene end by 6 bases; junction bases not matched to a gene: 14. Germline CDR1 and CDR2: LGHDT and YNNKEL (reference sequence). CDR3 sequence reads: CASSQELDSGSVVKTQYF. The CDR3 region has the DNA TGTGCCAGCAGCCAAGAATTGGATAGCGGGAGTGTCGTAAAGACCCAGTACTTC.

This clonotype was observed at least ten times. The J gene is TRBJ2-1, the V gene TRBV2, with 9 bases matching TRBD1. V dropped 8 bases and J dropped 9; count of bases not matched to a gene: 11. This CDR3 has 14 amino acids. Germline V gene lookup returns CDR1 SNHLY and CDR2 FYNNEI. The CDR3 loop reads CASVPGQGFGEQFF. In DNA form, the CDR3 reads TGTGCCAGCGTCCCGGGACAGGGTTTCGGTGAGCAGTTCTTC.

The chain links TRBV7-9 to TRBJ2-7, with TRBD2 identical over 7 bases. The CDR3 runs 14 residues. With 6 bases clipped from V and 7 bases from J, the junction kept 12 bases outside the gene matches. Germline values: CDR1 SEHNR, CDR2 FQNEAQ (reference sequence). CDR3 protein: CASRPMAGAREQYF. The CDR3 DNA reads TGTGCCAGCAGGCCCATGGCGGGAGCACGGGAGCAGTACTTC.

This clonotype was found many times. The chain carries TRBV20-1 and TRBJ2-4; D might be TRBD2 (6 bases). V lost 4 bases to trimming and J lost 1 base, with 14 bases between them. This CDR3 is built from 15 residues. Germline V lookup: CDR1 DFQATT, CDR2 SNEGSKA (reference sequence). The CDR3 nucleotides read TGCAGTGCTAACCTGGGAGGTGCGGCCAAAAACATTCAGTACTTC. It encodes CSANLGGAAKNIQYF.

The chain combines TRBV3-1 with TRBJ2-3, with unresolved D. Germline assignment: CDR1 LGHDT and CDR2 YNNKEL (reference sequence). V lost 4 bases and J lost 2, with 7 bases in between. The CDR3 spans 13 residues. This CDR3 is CASSPESTDTQYF. The CDR3 DNA reads TGTGCCAGCAGCCCAGAGTCCACAGATACGCAGTATTTT.

In this sample, this clonotype turned up many times. The rearrangement uses TRBV7-9 and TRBJ2-7; 7 positions agree with TRBD2. Germline V gene data show CDR1 as SEHNR and CDR2 as FQNEAQ (reference sequence). The CDR3 consists of 14 residues. Germline trimming cut 5 bases from V and 3 bases from J; bases unmatched to any gene: 7. CDR3 sequence (DNA): TGTGCCAGCAGCCCGCCGGGCGGGAGCTACGAGCAGTACTTC. The encoded protein is CASSPPGGSYEQYF.

V usage is TRBV6-1 and J usage is TRBJ2-3; D may match TRBD1 or TRBD2 (6 bases each). Trimming took off 3 bases at V and 6 bases at J, with 16 bases between the two ends. Germline CDR1 MNHNS, CDR2 SASEGT. CDR3 length: 15 amino acids. Here the CDR3 reads CASSDLRGGWDTQYF. In nucleotides, the CDR3 is TGTGCCAGCAGTGATCTGAGAGGGGGGTGGGATACGCAGTATTTT.

This clonotype was observed a handful of times. DNA for the CDR3: TGCGCCAGCAGCCCGGGGCCGGGACAGGGGAGTCAGCCCCAGCATTTT. This codes for CASSPGPGQGSQPQHF. This chain joins TRBV5-1 and TRBJ1-5; the match to TRBD1 covers 10 bases. Germline V gene data show CDR1 as SGHRS and CDR2 as YFSETQ. After removal of 4 bases from V and 6 bases from J, the junction contained 10 bases not matched to a gene. The CDR3 is made up of 16 amino acids.

This clonotype was detected many times. The rearrangement uses TRBV11-2 and TRBJ2-5, with a possible D match to TRBD1 (6 bases). Germline-derived CDR1 and CDR2 are SGHAT and FQNNGV. The CDR3 extends over 14 amino acids. Trimming stripped 5 bases from V and 0 bases from J, with 10 bases between. The CDR3 protein is CASSPDRHQETQYF. The CDR3 DNA reads TGTGCCAGCAGCCCTGACAGGCACCAAGAGACCCAGTACTTC.

This clonotype showed up just a few times. The chain employs TRBV12-5 and TRBJ2-1; D remains ambiguous. The germline V gene has CDR1 LGHNT and CDR2 FRNRAP. The CDR3 consists of 15 residues. V gave up 6 bases and J gave up 0 bases, with 12 bases separating them. The CDR3 is CASGPDRSSYNEQFF. The CDR3 region has the DNA TGTGCTAGTGGCCCCGATAGGAGCTCCTACAATGAGCAGTTCTTC.

This clonotype was recorded many times. This chain links TRBV12-3 or TRBV12-4 with TRBJ2-7, with D possibly called TRBD1 or TRBD2 (6 bases each). Trimming stripped 7 bases from V and 0 bases from J, with 16 bases between. The CDR3 extends over 15 amino acids. The CDR3 DNA reads TGTGCCAGCAATCAAGGTGGGGGGCACTCCTACGAGCAGTACTTC. Translating gives CASNQGGGHSYEQYF.

DNA for the CDR3: TGTGCCAGCAGCTTGGTCCCGGGCTCCTACAATGAGCAGTTCTTC. This encodes CASSLVPGSYNEQFF. The chain recombines TRBV5-4 with TRBJ2-1; D uncertain. Between the trimmed V and J ends, which lost 0 bases and 0 bases, there was a span of 7 bases. CDR3 length equals 15 residues. The germline V gene has CDR1 SGHNT and CDR2 YYREEE (reference sequence).

This clonotype was detected many times. The chain links TRBV27 to TRBJ2-5; D may be TRBD1 or TRBD2 (6 bases each). Germline loops: CDR1 MNHEY, CDR2 SMNVEV (reference sequence). V lost 3 bases to trimming and J lost 5 bases, with 16 bases between them. The CDR3 consists of 15 residues. The CDR3 DNA reads as TGTGCCAGCAGTTTTCAGTTCGGGGGCTCGGAGACCCAGTACTTC. Translated, it gives CASSFQFGGSETQYF.

The chain combines TRBV30 with TRBJ1-4; no clear D. Per germline, CDR1 GTSNPN and CDR2 SVGIG (reference sequence). The ends were cut back, 2 bases at V and 5 bases at J, with 3 bases in the middle. The CDR3 runs 11 residues. Written as DNA, the CDR3 is TGTGCCTGGAGTAAAAATGAAAAACTGTTTTTT. This translates into CAWSKNEKLFF.